The clone carrying this T cell receptor (beta chain) was seen more than once but under ten times. This sample stems from a study of response to subunit inactivated influenza vaccine. MiXCR was run by TCRdb on the RT-PCR reads, yielding one entry per CDR3 protein. This table has 500,000 to 600,000 distinct CDR3 sequences, 14% appearing once. Germline CDR1 is SEHNR and CDR2 is FQNEAQ (reference sequence). The CDR3 runs to 16 residues. The V and J ends lost 4 bases and 4 bases respectively, with 19 bases between them. The input for sequencing was PBMCs from blood, taken about 13 days after vaccination. The origin of this receptor is a man between 45 and 60 years old who received an inactivated influenza vaccine. This chain joins TRBV7-9 and TRBJ1-2; no definite D call. The CDR3 protein is CASSSPFEGSGYGYTF. CDR3 nucleotides: TGTGCCAGCAGCTCGCCCTTCGAAGGGTCTGGCTATGGCTACACCTTC.